This TCR beta chain came from a study of blood T cell repertoires in COVID-19. Study-wide background: Recovery meant two consecutive negative NP/OP PCR tests, professional clearance, or resolved symptoms. PBMCs, B-cell-depleted T cells, or T cells were the source of the cDNA or gDNA that made up the material.

Measured with immunoSEQ multiplex PCR; TCRdb has only the in-frame clones, and not every one. The sample carries 210,000 or so clones, approximately 87% recorded once. Donors were grouped by their self-reported clinical history. J was trimmed by 9 bases and V by 0 bases; bases with no gene match: 7. The length of the CDR3 is 16 residues. The germline CDR1 and CDR2 sequences are SGHNT and YYREEE (reference sequence). The chain recombines TRBV5-4 with TRBJ2-1; 12 bases map to TRBD2. The sequencing input was PBMCs or T cells enriched from blood (not recorded which). The origin of this receptor is a woman aged 45-65 years in a cohort exposed to, infected with or recovered from COVID-19 (not recorded which). Here the CDR3 reads CASSLASRTSGVEQFF. CDR3 DNA: TGTGCCAGCAGCTTGGCGTCCAGGACTAGCGGGGTTGAGCAGTTCTTC. Variable domain in full (rest from reference TRBV5-4 and TRBJ2-1): ETGVTQSPTHLIKTRGQQVTLRCSSQSGHNTVSWYQQALGQGPQFIFQYYREEENGRGNFPPRFSGLQFPNYSSELNVNALELDDSALYLCASSLASRTSGVEQFFGPGTRLTVL.